Listed below are T cell receptor beta chains from one sample, sequenced in a study of blood T cell repertoires in COVID-19. Method: immunoSEQ multiplex PCR; TCRdb's copy keeps in-frame clones and lacks some. The data show about 350,000 clones, roughly 87% seen once. The source material was peripheral blood. These receptors were taken from a woman aged 60 to 75 with COVID-19, enrolled during active disease. Each CDR3 is given with its conserved first and last residue. A D gene is named only where the DNA matches it firmly. Rows give clone size only sometimes, using once, few, many, or a class for an expanded clone.

cdr3_aa | cdr3_nt | j_call | clone_size | d_call | v_call
CASSADSLNTEAFF | TGTGCCAGTAGTGCGGACAGTCTGAACACTGAAGCTTTCTTT | TRBJ1-1 | . | . | TRBV19
CASSPLQGEYGYTF | TGTGCCAGCTCACCCCTACAGGGAGAGTATGGCTACACCTTC | TRBJ1-2 | . | . | TRBV18
CASSFTLLPDRDGETQYF | TGTGCCAGCAGCTTCACACTTTTACCAGACAGGGATGGAGAGACCCAGTACTTC | TRBJ2-5 | . | TRBD1 | TRBV7-9
CASSYSRGQPQHF | TGTGCCAGCAGTTACTCGAGGGGGCAGCCCCAGCATTTT | TRBJ1-5 | . | . | TRBV6-5
CASSQGSGGIRVGELFF | TGTGCCAGCAGCCAAGGTAGCGGGGGCATTAGAGTCGGGGAGCTGTTTTTT | TRBJ2-2 | . | TRBD2 | TRBV3-1/TRBV3-2
CASSLEASSGYNEQFF | TGTGCCAGCAGCTTGGAGGCTAGCTCTGGCTACAATGAGCAGTTCTTC | TRBJ2-1 | . | . | TRBV5-5
CASSEQGSGANVLTF | TGTGCCAGCAGTGAACAGGGCTCTGGGGCCAACGTCCTGACTTTC | TRBJ2-6 | once | . | TRBV6-1
CASSQDSPTRGGAPAGELFF | TGTGCCAGCAGCCAAGATTCCCCCACTCGCGGGGGGGCGCCCGCCGGGGAGCTGTTTTTT | TRBJ2-2 | . | TRBD2 | TRBV4-2
CARRRGGGTGELFF | TGTGCCCGCCGTCGGGGGGGCGGGACCGGGGAGCTGTTTTTT | TRBJ2-2 | . | TRBD2 | TRBV25-1
CASSPRFYNEQFF | TGCGCCAGCAGTCCGCGGTTCTACAATGAGCAGTTCTTC | TRBJ2-1 | . | . | TRBV4-1
CASSLPGQGIDNEQFF | TGCGCCAGCAGTCTACCGGGACAGGGGATTGACAATGAGCAGTTCTTC | TRBJ2-1 | . | TRBD1 | TRBV5-1
CASSLGAENTEAFF | TGTGCCAGCAGCTTGGGGGCAGAGAACACTGAAGCTTTCTTT | TRBJ1-1 | . | . | TRBV5-6
CASSPEETQYF | TGTGCCAGCAGTCCGGAGGAGACCCAGTACTTC | TRBJ2-5 | . | . | TRBV6-5
CASSYTNPGGTGANVLTF | TGTGCCAGCAGTTATACAAATCCAGGGGGCACTGGGGCCAACGTCCTGACTTTC | TRBJ2-6 | . | TRBD1 | TRBV5-5
CASSQDVGGSTEAFF | TGTGCCAGCAGCCAAGATGTGGGGGGGAGCACTGAAGCTTTCTTT | TRBJ1-1 | once | . | TRBV4-2
CASSKTGGSYEQYF | TGCGCCAGCAGCAAGACTGGAGGCTCCTACGAGCAGTACTTC | TRBJ2-7 | . | . | TRBV5-1
CASSRTPFYGYTF | TGTGCCAGCAGTCGGACACCTTTCTATGGCTACACCTTC | TRBJ1-2 | . | . | TRBV7-2
CASSVGLAARETQYF | TGTGCCAGCAGCGTAGGATTAGCGGCCAGAGAGACCCAGTACTTC | TRBJ2-5 | . | . | TRBV9
CASSLTEDTEAFF | TGTGCCAGCTCATTGACAGAGGACACTGAAGCTTTCTTT | TRBJ1-1 | . | . | TRBV18
CASSLKGQGNTEAFF | TGTGCCAGCAGCTTAAAGGGACAGGGGAACACTGAAGCTTTCTTT | TRBJ1-1 | . | TRBD1 | TRBV5-4
CASSNPATLGTEGYTF | TGTGCCAGTAGTAATCCCGCGACTTTAGGGACAGAGGGCTACACCTTC | TRBJ1-2 | . | TRBD1 | TRBV19
CASSSGTGGTGELFF | TGCGCCAGCAGCTCCGGGACAGGGGGCACCGGGGAGCTGTTTTTT | TRBJ2-2 | . | TRBD1 | TRBV5-1
CASSQANAGTAYGYTF | TGCGCCAGCAGCCAAGCAAATGCCGGGACAGCGTATGGCTACACCTTC | TRBJ1-2 | . | TRBD1 | TRBV4-1
CASGFGTSGSDTQYF | TGTGCTAGTGGTTTCGGGACTAGCGGGTCAGATACGCAGTATTTT | TRBJ2-3 | . | TRBD2 | TRBV12-5
CASSLRLRGTGELFF | TGCGCCAGCAGCTTGCGTCTCAGAGGCACCGGGGAGCTGTTTTTT | TRBJ2-2 | . | . | TRBV5-1
CASSLIRPGTGGAFGYTF | TGTGCCAGCAGCCTTATACGTCCCGGGACAGGGGGCGCGTTTGGCTACACCTTC | TRBJ1-2 | . | TRBD1 | TRBV7-2
CASKPEPQLSEQYF | TGTGCCAGCAAGCCCGAGCCCCAACTCTCCGAGCAGTACTTC | TRBJ2-7 | . | . | TRBV2
CASSSEGFSYNEQFF | TGCGCCAGCAGCTCGGAGGGGTTCTCCTACAATGAGCAGTTCTTC | TRBJ2-1 | . | . | TRBV5-1
CSVSDPTSGGYTF | TGCAGCGTTAGTGACCCGACCTCGGGTGGCTACACCTTC | TRBJ1-2 | . | . | TRBV29-1
CASSSTRDNEKLFF | TGTGCCAGCAGCTCCACTAGGGATAATGAAAAACTGTTTTTT | TRBJ1-4 | . | . | TRBV11-2
CASSPHKRGGRETQYF | TGTGCCAGCAGCCCCCACAAGCGGGGGGGCCGCGAGACCCAGTACTTC | TRBJ2-5 | . | TRBD2 | TRBV7-9
CAISGGDSDYSNQPQHF | TGTGCCATCAGTGGGGGGGACAGTGATTATAGCAATCAGCCCCAGCATTTT | TRBJ1-5 | . | TRBD1 | TRBV10-3
CASSQEIRGSNQPQHF | TGCGCCAGCAGCCAAGAGATAAGGGGGAGCAATCAGCCCCAGCATTTT | TRBJ1-5 | . | . | TRBV4-1
CAWSVSGDTQYF | TGTGCCTGGAGTGTATCGGGAGATACGCAGTATTTT | TRBJ2-3 | . | . | TRBV30
CASSLGQGGTGELFF | TGTGCCAGCAGCTTGGGACAGGGGGGAACCGGGGAGCTGTTTTTT | TRBJ2-2 | . | TRBD1 | TRBV5-6
CASSKGVRGSYGYTF | TGTGCCAGCAGTAAGGGGGTGAGGGGGAGCTATGGCTACACCTTC | TRBJ1-2 | . | . | TRBV6-5
CASSLEGGLNTEAFF | TGTGCCAGCAGCTTAGAGGGGGGGCTGAACACTGAAGCTTTCTTT | TRBJ1-1 | once | . | TRBV7-2
CASSLVGDSNQPQHF | TGCGCCAGCAGCTTGGTCGGGGACTCGAATCAGCCCCAGCATTTT | TRBJ1-5 | . | . | TRBV5-1
CASSIGGQFSSYNSPLHF | TGTGCCAGTAGTATTGGGGGACAGTTCAGCTCCTATAATTCACCCCTCCACTTT | TRBJ1-6 | . | TRBD1 | TRBV19
CASSIRALAGEEQFF | TGTGCCAGCAGCATTAGGGCGCTAGCGGGGGAAGAGCAGTTCTTC | TRBJ2-1 | . | TRBD2 | TRBV7-2
CASSVVGGGELFF | TGTGCCAGCAGCGTAGTCGGCGGCGGGGAGCTGTTTTTT | TRBJ2-2 | . | . | TRBV9
CASSQDWTRDTQYF | TGCGCCAGCAGCCAGGACTGGACGCGAGATACGCAGTATTTT | TRBJ2-3 | . | . | TRBV5-1
CASTLQGYSYNEQFF | TGTGCCAGCACCTTACAGGGATACTCCTACAATGAGCAGTTCTTC | TRBJ2-1 | . | . | TRBV6-5
CASSYAGNYGYTF | TGTGCCAGTAGTTACGCAGGGAACTATGGCTACACCTTC | TRBJ1-2 | . | . | TRBV19
CASSIPGQGTYGYTF | TGTGCCAGTAGCATCCCGGGACAGGGGACCTATGGCTACACCTTC | TRBJ1-2 | . | TRBD1 | TRBV19
CASSSSGTGSTDTQYF | TGTGCCAGTAGTTCCTCCGGGACAGGGAGCACAGATACGCAGTATTTT | TRBJ2-3 | . | TRBD1 | TRBV19
CASSSLVDRQETQYF | TGTGCCAGCAGCTCCTTAGTGGACAGGCAAGAGACCCAGTACTTC | TRBJ2-5 | once | TRBD1 | TRBV11-2
CASSDGTNSNQPQHF | TGTGCCAGCAGCGATGGGACAAATAGCAATCAGCCCCAGCATTTT | TRBJ1-5 | . | . | TRBV2
CASSLDRGVKGYTF | TGTGCCAGCAGTCTGGACAGGGGAGTTAAGGGCTACACCTTC | TRBJ1-2 | . | TRBD1 | TRBV5-6
CASSQGPARVLF | TGTGCCAGCAGCCAAGGTCCGGCCAGGGTACTTTTT | TRBJ1-4 | . | . | TRBV4-2
CATWDLRRYGYTF | TGTGCCACCTGGGACTTAAGGAGGTATGGCTACACCTTC | TRBJ1-2 | . | . | TRBV19